This entry concerns a single TCR beta chain. This sample was included in a study of blood T cell repertoires in COVID-19. Study as a whole: Whether acute or convalescent, the COVID-19 samples came from the United States, Italy and Spain. Sample material is recorded as cDNA or gDNA derived from T cells, B-cell-depleted T cells, or PBMCs.

Repertoires were generated with immunoSEQ multiplex PCR, while TCRdb's copy carries only in-frame clones and drops some. The table records fewer than 350,000 clones, roughly nine tenths of them present only once. The CDR3 contains 17 residues. CDR1 LGHDT and CDR2 YNNKEL come from the germline V gene (reference sequence). V was pared by 5 bases and J by 6 bases, with 13 bases of the junction left unmatched. The sample consisted of peripheral blood. This clonotype was obtained from a woman in her 30s with COVID-19, enrolled during active disease. The V call is TRBV3-1 (or the pseudogene TRBV3-2), the J call TRBJ2-2; TRBD1 matches at 9 bases. CDR3 in amino acids: CASSKGRDRAIAGELFF. CDR3 DNA: TGTGCCAGCAGCAAAGGCCGGGACAGGGCTATTGCCGGGGAGCTGTTTTTT.